The entry below describes one TCR beta chain. The antigen remains unidentified. The data are from a study of T cell repertoires in cytomegalovirus infection. Study information: Peptides in the study included HLA-C-restricted and HLA-B-restricted CMV epitopes. From public TCR beta signatures came an indication of both CMV infection and matching HLA type.

TCRdb used MiXCR to reprocess the reads, holding one entry per CDR3 protein. The table includes hundreds of thousands of distinct CDR3 sequences, approximately 32% detected once. The CDR3 loop spans 18 amino acids. CDR1 ENHRY and CDR2 SYGVKD come from the germline V gene. Deletions cut 5 bases from V and 5 bases from J, with 25 bases between. Regarding the study as a whole: Ex vivo responses were dominated by HLA-C-restricted CMV-specific TCR beta clonotypes.

The chain employs TRBV10-3 and TRBJ2-1, with D maybe TRBD2 (5 bases). The starting material was cultured CD8+ T cells from PBMCs, obtained from culture after CMV antigen stimulation. The source is a human donor in good health (CMV status not recorded). Some clones in this sample may be carry-over from other donors' samples. CDR3 amino acids: CAISIDGGRGLVDNEQFF. The CDR3 DNA follows: TGTGCCATCAGTATCGACGGAGGACGAGGTTTGGTGGACAATGAGCAGTTCTTC.